This T cell receptor beta chain emerged from a study of T cells after yellow fever vaccination. Study results and limitations: Highly abundant clonotypes carried over from the bulk population could end up in FACS-sorted repertoires as contaminants. Among primary-vaccination clones, most reappeared after the booster, at approximately 96% for CD4 and approximately 88% for CD8.

The length of the CDR3 is 15 residues. From germline, CDR1 is SGHVS and CDR2 FQNEAQ. Trimming took 8 bases from V and 0 from J, leaving 15 bases between them. In this sample, this clonotype turned up once. Its antigen is not known. TCRdb analysed the 5' RACE reads with MiXCR anew, one entry per CDR3 protein. The sample carries some 73,000 distinct CDR3 sequences, over 7.5% recorded once. This TCR derives from a man aged 25-45 years who received the YFV17D yellow fever vaccine. The material sequenced was CD8+ T cells sorted from PBMCs, taken on the day of the yellow fever booster vaccination. The chain carries TRBV7-8 and TRBJ2-3; D perhaps matches TRBD1 (6 bases). This chain's CDR3 is CASPGPGDSTDTQYF. The CDR3 bases are TGTGCCAGCCCGGGGCCAGGGGATAGCACAGATACGCAGTATTTT. Drawing the rest from reference TRBV7-8 and TRBJ2-3, the complete variable domain is GAGVSQSPRYKVAKRGQDVALRCDPISGHVSLFWYQQALGQGPEFLTYFQNEAQLDKSGLPSDRFFAERPEGSVSTLKIQRTQQEDSAVYLCASPGPGDSTDTQYFGPGTRLTVL.